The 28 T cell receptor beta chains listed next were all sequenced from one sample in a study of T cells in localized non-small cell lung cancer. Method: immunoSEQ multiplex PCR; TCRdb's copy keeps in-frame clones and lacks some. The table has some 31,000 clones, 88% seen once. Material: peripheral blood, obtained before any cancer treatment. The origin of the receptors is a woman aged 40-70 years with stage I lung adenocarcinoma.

The chain's CDR3 is CASSLQENGHGYTF. In DNA, the CDR3 is TGTGCCAGCAGCTTACAGGAAAATGGGCATGGCTACACCTTC. The gene calls are TRBV27 and TRBJ1-2; D perhaps matches TRBD1 (5 bases). CDR3 size: 14 residues. Germline CDR1 MNHEY, CDR2 SMNVEV (reference sequence). V lost 6 bases and J lost 6, with 17 bases in between.

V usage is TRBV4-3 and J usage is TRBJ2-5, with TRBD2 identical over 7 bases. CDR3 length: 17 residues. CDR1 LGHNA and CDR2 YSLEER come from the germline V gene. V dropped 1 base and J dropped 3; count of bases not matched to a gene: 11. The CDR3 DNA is TGCGCCAGCAGCCAAGTGGGGCTAGCGGTGAGGGAAGAGACCCAGTACTTC. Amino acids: CASSQVGLAVREETQYF.

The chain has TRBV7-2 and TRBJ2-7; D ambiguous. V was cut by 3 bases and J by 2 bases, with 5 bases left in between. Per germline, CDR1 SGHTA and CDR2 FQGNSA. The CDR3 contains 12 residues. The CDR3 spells CASSLDPYEQYF. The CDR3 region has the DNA TGTGCCAGCAGCTTGGATCCCTACGAGCAGTACTTC.

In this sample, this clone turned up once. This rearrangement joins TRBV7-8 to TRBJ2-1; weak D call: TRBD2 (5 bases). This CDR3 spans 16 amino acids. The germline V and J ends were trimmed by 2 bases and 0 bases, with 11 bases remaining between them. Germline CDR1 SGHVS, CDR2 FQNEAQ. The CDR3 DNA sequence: TGTGCCAGCAGCTTAACTCCGGGGAACTCCTACAATGAGCAGTTCTTC. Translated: CASSLTPGNSYNEQFF.

In DNA form, the CDR3 reads TGTGCCAGCAGCCAGCCGTGGGACACTGAAGCTTTCTTT. Amino acid sequence: CASSQPWDTEAFF. The chain combines TRBV7-8 with TRBJ1-1; the D is unclear. Between the trimmed V and J ends, which lost 5 bases and 3 bases, there was a span of 10 bases. This CDR3 region has 13 residues. Germline loops: CDR1 SGHVS, CDR2 FQNEAQ.

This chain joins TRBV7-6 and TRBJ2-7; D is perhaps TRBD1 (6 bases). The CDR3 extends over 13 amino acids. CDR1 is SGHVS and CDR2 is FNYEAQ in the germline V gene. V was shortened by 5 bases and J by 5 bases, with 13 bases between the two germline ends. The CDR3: CASSLQGYNEQYF. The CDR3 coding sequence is TGTGCCAGCAGCCTCCAGGGGTACAACGAGCAGTACTTC.

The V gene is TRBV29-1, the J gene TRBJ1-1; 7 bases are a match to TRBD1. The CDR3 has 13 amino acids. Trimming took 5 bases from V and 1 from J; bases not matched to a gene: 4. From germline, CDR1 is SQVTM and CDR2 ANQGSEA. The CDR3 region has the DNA TGCAGCGTTACCGACAGGGCGAACACTGAAGCTTTCTTT. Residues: CSVTDRANTEAFF.

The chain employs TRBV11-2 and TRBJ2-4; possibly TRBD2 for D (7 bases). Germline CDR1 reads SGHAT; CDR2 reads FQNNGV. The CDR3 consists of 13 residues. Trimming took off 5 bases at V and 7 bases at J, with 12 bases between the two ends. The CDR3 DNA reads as TGTGCCAGCAGCCTCGAGGGGGGGAACATTCAGTACTTC. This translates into CASSLEGGNIQYF.

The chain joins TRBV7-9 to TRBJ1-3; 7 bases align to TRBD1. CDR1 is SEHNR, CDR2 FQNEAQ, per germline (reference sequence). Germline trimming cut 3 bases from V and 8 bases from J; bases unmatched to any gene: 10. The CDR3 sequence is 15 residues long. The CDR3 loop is CASSFPRQGGDTIYF. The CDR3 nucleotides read TGTGCCAGCAGCTTTCCGAGACAGGGCGGTGACACCATATATTTT.

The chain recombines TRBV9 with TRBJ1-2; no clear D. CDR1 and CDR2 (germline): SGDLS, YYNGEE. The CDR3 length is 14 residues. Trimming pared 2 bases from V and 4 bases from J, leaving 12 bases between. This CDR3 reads CASSVAKVSYGYTF. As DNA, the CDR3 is TGTGCCAGCAGCGTCGCCAAGGTCAGCTATGGCTACACCTTC.

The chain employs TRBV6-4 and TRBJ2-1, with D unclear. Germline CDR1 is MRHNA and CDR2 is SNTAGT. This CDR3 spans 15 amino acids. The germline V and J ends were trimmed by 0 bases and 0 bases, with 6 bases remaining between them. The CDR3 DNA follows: TGTGCCAGCAGTGACTCCCCTAGCTCCTACAATGAGCAGTTCTTC. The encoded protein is CASSDSPSSYNEQFF.

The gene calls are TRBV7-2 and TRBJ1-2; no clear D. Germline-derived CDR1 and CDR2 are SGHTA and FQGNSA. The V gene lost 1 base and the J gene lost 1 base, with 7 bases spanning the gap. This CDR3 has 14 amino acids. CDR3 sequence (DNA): TGTGCCAGCAGCTTAGGTCCGGGTAACTATGGCTACACCTTC. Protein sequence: CASSLGPGNYGYTF.

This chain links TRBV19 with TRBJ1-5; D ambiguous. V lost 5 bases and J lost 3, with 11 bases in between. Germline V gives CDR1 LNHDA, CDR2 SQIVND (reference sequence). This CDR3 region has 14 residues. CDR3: CASSVRRINQPQHF. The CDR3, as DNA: TGTGCCAGTAGTGTTCGACGGATCAATCAGCCCCAGCATTTT. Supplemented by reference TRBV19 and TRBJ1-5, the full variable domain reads DGGITQSPKYLFRKEGQNVTLSCEQNLNHDAMYWYRQDPGQGLRLIYYSQIVNDFQKGDIAEGYSVSREKKESFPLTVTSAQKNPTAFYLCASSVRRINQPQHFGDGTRLSIL.

The CDR3 nucleotides are TGTGCCAGCAGCTTAGACTTGGCCAGGAACACTGAAGCTTTCTTT. Protein sequence: CASSLDLARNTEAFF. The genes are TRBV7-9 and TRBJ1-1; D remains unclear. Trimming took 1 base from V and 1 from J, leaving 10 bases between them. This CDR3 spans 15 amino acids. Per the germline V gene, CDR1 is SEHNR and CDR2 is FQNEAQ (reference sequence).

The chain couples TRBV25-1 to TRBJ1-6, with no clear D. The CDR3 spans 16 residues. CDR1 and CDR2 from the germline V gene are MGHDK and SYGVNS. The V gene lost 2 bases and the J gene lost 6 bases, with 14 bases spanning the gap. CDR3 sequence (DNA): TGTGCCAGCAGTGAAAGCATGAGGTTCCTTAATTCACCCCTCCACTTT. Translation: CASSESMRFLNSPLHF.

CDR3 loop: CASRTGAEAFF. The DNA of the CDR3 is TGTGCCAGCAGGACAGGGGCTGAAGCTTTCTTT. V gene TRBV6-5 combines with J gene TRBJ1-1; 8 bases match TRBD1. Unmatched junction bases numbered 0, after V lost 6 bases and J lost 6 bases. The CDR3 is 11 amino acids. Looked up from germline, CDR1 is MNHEY and CDR2 is SVGAGI.

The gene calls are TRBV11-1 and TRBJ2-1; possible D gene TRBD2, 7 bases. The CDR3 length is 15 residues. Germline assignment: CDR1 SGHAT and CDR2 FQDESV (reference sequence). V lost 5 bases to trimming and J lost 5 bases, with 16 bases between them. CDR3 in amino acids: CASSKGGTLNNEQFF. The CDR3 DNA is TGTGCCAGCAGCAAGGGGGGGACTTTAAACAATGAGCAGTTCTTC.

CDR3 in DNA: TGTGCCAGCGGGCCTAGCGGGGGGCCTTTATACAATGAGCAGTTCTTC. Protein sequence: CASGPSGGPLYNEQFF. V and J are TRBV27 and TRBJ2-1, with TRBD2 matching 11 bases. J lost 4 bases, V lost 8 bases, and 10 bases had no gene match. The V gene's germline CDR1 is MNHEY and CDR2 SMNVEV (reference sequence). The CDR3 runs 16 residues.

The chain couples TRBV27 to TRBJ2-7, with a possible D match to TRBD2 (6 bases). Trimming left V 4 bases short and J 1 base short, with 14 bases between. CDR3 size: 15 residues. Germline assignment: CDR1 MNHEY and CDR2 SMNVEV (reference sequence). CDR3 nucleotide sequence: TGTGCCAGCAGTTCCGGGGGACGGGGATCCTACGAGCAGTACTTC. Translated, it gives CASSSGGRGSYEQYF.

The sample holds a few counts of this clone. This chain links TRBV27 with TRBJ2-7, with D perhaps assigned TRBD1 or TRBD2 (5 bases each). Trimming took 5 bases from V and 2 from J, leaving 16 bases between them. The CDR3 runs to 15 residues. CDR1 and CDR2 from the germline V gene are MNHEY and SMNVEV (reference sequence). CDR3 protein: CASSPWSGGTYEQYF. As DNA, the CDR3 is TGTGCCAGCAGTCCCTGGTCTGGGGGAACCTACGAGCAGTACTTC.

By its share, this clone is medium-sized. CDR3 coding DNA: TGTGCCAGCAGCTTCAGGGACATCGGGGAGCTGTTTTTT. Protein sequence: CASSFRDIGELFF. The rearrangement links TRBV7-2 to TRBJ2-2, with D possibly TRBD1 on 6 matching bases. Trimming left V 3 bases short and J 7 bases short, with 9 bases between. The germline CDR1 and CDR2 sequences are SGHTA and FQGNSA. The CDR3 sequence is 13 residues long.

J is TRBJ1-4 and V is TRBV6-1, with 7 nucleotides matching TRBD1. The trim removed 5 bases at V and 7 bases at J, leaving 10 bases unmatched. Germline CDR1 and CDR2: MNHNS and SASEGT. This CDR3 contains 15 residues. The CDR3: CASSRTQGGVEKLFF. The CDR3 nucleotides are TGTGCCAGCAGTCGAACCCAGGGGGGGGTTGAAAAACTGTTTTTT.

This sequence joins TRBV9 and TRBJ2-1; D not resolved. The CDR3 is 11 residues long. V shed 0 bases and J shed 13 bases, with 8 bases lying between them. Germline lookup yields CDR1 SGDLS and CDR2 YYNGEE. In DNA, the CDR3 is TGTGCCAGCAGCGTAGGTGTGGGCCAGTTCTTC. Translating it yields CASSVGVGQFF. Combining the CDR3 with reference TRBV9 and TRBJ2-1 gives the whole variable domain DSGVTQTPKHLITATGQRVTLRCSPRSGDLSVYWYQQSLDQGLQFLIQYYNGEERAKGNILERFSAQQFPDLHSELNLSSLELGDSALYFCASSVGVGQFFGPGTRLTVL.

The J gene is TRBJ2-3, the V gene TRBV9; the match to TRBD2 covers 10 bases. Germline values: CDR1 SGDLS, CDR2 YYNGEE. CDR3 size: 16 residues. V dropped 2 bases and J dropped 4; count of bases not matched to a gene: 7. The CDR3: CASSVDGAGGPDTQYF. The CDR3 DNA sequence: TGTGCCAGCAGCGTCGACGGAGCGGGGGGGCCAGATACGCAGTATTTT.

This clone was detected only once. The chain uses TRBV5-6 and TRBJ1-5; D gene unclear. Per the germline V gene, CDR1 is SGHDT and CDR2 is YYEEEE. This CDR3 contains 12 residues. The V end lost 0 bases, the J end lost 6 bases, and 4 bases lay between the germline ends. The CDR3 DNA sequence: TGTGCCAGCAGCTTGGGGAGTCAGCCCCAGCATTTT. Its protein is CASSLGSQPQHF.

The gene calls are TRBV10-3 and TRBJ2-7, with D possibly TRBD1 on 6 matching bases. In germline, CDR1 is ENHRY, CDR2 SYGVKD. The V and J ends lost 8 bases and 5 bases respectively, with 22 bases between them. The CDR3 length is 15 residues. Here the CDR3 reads CAIGPNRVDEDEQYF. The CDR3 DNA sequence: TGTGCCATCGGCCCAAACAGGGTGGATGAGGACGAGCAGTACTTC.

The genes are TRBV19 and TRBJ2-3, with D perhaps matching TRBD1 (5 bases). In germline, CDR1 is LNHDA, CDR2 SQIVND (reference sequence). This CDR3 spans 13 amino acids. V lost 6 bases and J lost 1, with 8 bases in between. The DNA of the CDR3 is TGTGCCAGTAGGGGGCTGGGCACAGATACGCAGTATTTT. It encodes CASRGLGTDTQYF.

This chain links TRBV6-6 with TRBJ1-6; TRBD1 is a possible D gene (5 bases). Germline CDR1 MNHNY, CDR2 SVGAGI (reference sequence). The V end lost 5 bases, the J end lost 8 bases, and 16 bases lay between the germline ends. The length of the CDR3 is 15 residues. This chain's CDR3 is CASSLLRGRYSPLHF. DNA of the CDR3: TGTGCCAGCAGTCTCTTACGGGGCCGATATTCACCCCTCCACTTT.